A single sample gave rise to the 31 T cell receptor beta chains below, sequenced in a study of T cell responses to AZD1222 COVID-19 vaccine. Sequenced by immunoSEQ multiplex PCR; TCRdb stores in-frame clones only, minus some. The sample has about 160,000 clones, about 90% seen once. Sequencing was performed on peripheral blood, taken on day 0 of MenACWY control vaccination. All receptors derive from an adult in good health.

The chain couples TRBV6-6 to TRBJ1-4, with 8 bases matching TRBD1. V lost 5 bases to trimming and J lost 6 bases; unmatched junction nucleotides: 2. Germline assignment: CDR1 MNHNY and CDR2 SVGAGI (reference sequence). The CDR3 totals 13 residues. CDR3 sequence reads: CASSQTGDEKLFF. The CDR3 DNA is TGTGCCAGCAGTCAGACAGGGGATGAAAAACTGTTTTTT.

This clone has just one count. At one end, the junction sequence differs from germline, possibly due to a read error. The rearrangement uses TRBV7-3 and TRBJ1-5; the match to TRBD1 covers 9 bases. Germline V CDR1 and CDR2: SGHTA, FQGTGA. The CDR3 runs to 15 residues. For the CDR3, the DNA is TGTGCCAGCAGCCTAACAGGGGGCGAAGGTCAGCCCCAGCATTTT. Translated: CASSLTGGEGQPQHF.

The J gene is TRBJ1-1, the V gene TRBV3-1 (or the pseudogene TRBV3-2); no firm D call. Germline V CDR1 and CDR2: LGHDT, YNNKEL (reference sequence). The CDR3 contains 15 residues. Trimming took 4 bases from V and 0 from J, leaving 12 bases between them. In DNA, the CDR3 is TGTGCCAGCAGCCCAAACGTGGCACTGAACACTGAAGCTTTCTTT. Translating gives CASSPNVALNTEAFF.

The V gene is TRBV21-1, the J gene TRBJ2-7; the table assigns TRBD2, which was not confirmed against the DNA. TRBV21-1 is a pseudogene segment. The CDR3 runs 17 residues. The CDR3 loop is CASISEGKRVLSYEQYF. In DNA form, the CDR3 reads TGTGCCAGCATCTCTGAAGGGAAGCGGGTCCTCTCCTACGAGCAGTACTTC.

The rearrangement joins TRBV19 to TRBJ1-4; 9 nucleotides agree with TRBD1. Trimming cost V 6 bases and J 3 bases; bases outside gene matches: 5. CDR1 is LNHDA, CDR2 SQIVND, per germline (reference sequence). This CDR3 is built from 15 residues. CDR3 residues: CASRVRTGANEKLFF. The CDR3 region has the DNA TGTGCCAGTAGGGTCCGGACAGGGGCTAATGAAAAACTGTTTTTT.

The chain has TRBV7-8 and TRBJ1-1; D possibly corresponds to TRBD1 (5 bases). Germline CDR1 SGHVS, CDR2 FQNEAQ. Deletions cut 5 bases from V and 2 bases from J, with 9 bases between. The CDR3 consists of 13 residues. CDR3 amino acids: CASSRGVNTEAFF. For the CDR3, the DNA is TGTGCCAGCAGCCGGGGGGTTAACACTGAAGCTTTCTTT.

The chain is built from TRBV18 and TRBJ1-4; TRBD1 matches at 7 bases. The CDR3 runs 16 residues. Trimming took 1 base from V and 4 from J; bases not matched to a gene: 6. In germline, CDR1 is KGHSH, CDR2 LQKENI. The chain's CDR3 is CASSPLSGTVNEKLFF. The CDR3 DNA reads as TGTGCCAGCTCACCACTGTCCGGGACAGTTAATGAAAAACTGTTTTTT.

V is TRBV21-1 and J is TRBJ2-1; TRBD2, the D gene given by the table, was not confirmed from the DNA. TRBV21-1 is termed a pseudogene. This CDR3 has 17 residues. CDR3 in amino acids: CASSKRVAPSSYNEQFF. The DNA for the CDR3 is TGTGCCAGCAGCAAACGTGTAGCCCCCAGCTCCTACAATGAGCAGTTCTTC.

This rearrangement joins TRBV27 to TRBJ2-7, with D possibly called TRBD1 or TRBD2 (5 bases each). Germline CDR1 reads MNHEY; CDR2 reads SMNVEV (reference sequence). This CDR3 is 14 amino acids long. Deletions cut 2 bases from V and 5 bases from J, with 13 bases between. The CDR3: CASSLRGAPHEQYF. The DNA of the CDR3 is TGTGCCAGCAGTTTAAGAGGGGCTCCGCACGAGCAGTACTTC.

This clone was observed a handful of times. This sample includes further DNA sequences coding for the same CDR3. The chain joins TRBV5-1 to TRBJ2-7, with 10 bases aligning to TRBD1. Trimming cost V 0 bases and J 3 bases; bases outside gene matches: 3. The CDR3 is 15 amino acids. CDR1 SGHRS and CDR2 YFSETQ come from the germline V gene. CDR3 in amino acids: CASSLGRDRGYEQYF. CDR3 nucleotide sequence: TGCGCCAGCAGCTTGGGACGGGACAGGGGCTACGAGCAGTACTTC.

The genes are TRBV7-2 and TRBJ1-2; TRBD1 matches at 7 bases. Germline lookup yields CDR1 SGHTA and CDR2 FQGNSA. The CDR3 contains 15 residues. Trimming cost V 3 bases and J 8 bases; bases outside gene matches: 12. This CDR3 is CASSLYEGGANGYTF. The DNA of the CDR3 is TGTGCCAGCAGCTTGTACGAAGGGGGCGCTAACGGCTACACCTTC.

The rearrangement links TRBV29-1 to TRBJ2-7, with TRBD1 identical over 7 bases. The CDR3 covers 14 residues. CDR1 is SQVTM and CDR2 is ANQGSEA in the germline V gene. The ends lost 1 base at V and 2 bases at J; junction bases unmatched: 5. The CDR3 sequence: CSVEGDSLTYEQYF. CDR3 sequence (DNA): TGCAGCGTTGAAGGGGACAGTTTAACCTACGAGCAGTACTTC.

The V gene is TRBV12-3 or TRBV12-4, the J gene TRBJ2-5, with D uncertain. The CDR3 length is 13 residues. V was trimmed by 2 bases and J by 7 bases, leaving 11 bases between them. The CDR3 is CASSLQAAGTQYF. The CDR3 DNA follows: TGTGCCAGCAGTTTACAGGCGGCAGGGACCCAGTACTTC.

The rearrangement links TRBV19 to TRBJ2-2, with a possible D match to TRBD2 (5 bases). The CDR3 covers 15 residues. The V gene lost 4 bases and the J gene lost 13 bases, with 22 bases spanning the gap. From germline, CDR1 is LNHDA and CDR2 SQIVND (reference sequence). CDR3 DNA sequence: TGTGCCAGTAGTACCGGGATGCGAGGGTTGGTACGGCTGTTTTTT. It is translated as CASSTGMRGLVRLFF. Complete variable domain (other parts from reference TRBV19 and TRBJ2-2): DGGITQSPKYLFRKEGQNVTLSCEQNLNHDAMYWYRQDPGQGLRLIYYSQIVNDFQKGDIAEGYSVSREKKESFPLTVTSAQKNPTAFYLCASSTGMRGLVRLFFGEGSRLTVL.

CDR3 region: CASSLAGASPGETQYF. CDR3 nucleotides: TGTGCCAGCAGCTTAGCGGGAGCATCTCCCGGAGAGACCCAGTACTTC. The chain recombines TRBV7-8 with TRBJ2-5; D is possibly TRBD2 (5 bases). CDR1 SGHVS and CDR2 FQNEAQ come from the germline V gene. The CDR3 contains 16 residues. Trimming cost V 0 bases and J 4 bases, with 15 bases left between them.

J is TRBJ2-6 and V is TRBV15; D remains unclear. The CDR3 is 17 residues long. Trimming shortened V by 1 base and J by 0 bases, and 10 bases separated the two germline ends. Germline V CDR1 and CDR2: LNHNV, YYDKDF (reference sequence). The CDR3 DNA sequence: TGTGCCACCAGCAGAGGCTACCCTAGCTCTGGGGCCAACGTCCTGACTTTC. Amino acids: CATSRGYPSSGANVLTF.

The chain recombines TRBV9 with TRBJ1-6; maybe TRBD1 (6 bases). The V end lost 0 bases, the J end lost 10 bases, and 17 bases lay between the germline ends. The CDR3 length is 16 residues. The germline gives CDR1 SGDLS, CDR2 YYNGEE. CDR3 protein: CASSVDPTGRGSPLHF. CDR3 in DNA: TGTGCCAGCAGCGTAGACCCGACCGGGAGGGGGTCACCCCTCCACTTT.

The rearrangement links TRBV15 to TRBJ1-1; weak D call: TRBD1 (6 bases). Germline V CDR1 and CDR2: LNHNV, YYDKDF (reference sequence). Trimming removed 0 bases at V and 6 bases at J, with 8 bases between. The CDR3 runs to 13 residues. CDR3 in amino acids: CATSRERTAEAFF. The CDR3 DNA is TGTGCCACCAGCAGAGAACGGACAGCTGAAGCTTTCTTT.

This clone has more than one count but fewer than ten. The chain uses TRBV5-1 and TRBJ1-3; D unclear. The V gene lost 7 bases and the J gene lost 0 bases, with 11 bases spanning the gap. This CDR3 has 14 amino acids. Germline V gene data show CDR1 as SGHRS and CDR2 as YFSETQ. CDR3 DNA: TGCGCCAGCCGCAGTACAGTCTCTGGAAACACCATATATTTT. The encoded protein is CASRSTVSGNTIYF.

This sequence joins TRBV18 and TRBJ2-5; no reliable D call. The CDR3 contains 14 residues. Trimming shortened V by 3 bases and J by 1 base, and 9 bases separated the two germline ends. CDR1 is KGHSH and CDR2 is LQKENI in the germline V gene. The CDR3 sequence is CASSPASVQETQYF. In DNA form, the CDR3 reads TGTGCCAGCTCACCCGCCAGCGTCCAAGAGACCCAGTACTTC.

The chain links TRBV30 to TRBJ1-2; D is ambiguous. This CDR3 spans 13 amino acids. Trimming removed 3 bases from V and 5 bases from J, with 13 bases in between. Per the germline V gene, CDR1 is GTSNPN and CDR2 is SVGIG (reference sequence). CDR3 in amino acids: CAWSGELLYGYTF. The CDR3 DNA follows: TGTGCCTGGAGCGGGGAGCTTCTTTATGGCTACACCTTC.

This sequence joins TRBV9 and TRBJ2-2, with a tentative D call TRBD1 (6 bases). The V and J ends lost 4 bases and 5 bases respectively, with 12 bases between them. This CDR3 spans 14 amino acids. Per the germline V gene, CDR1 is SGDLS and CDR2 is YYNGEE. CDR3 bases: TGTGCCAGCAGCACTAGGACAGAAACCGGGGAGCTGTTTTTT. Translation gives CASSTRTETGELFF.

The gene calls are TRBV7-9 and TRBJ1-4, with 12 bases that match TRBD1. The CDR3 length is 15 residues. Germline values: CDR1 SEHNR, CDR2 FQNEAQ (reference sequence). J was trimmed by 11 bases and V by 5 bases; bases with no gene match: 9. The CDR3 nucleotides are TGTGCCAGCAGCCCGCCGGGACAGGGGGCCTGGAAACTGTTTTTT. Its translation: CASSPPGQGAWKLFF.

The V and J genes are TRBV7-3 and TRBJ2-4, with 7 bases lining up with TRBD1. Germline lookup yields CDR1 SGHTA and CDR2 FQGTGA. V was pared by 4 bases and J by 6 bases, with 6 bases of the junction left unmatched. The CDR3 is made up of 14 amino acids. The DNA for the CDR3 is TGTGCCAGCAGCTCAACCGGGACAGCAAACATTCAGTACTTC. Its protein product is CASSSTGTANIQYF.

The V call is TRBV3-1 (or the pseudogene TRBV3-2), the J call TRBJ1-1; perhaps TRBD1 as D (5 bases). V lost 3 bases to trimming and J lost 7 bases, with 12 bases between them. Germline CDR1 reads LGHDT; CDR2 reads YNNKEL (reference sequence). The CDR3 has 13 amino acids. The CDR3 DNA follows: TGTGCCAGCAGCCAGATCCCCCAGGGTGAAGCTTTCTTT. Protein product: CASSQIPQGEAFF.

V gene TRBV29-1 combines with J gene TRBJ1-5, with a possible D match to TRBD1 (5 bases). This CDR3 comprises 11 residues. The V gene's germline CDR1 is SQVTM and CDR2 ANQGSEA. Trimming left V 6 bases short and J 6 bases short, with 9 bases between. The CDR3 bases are TGCAGCGTAGGTGACAGTCAGCCCCAGCATTTT. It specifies CSVGDSQPQHF.

CDR3 in amino acids: CASSLEGRVSYGYTF. The CDR3 DNA reads as TGCGCCAGCAGCTTGGAAGGCAGGGTCAGCTATGGCTACACCTTC. The chain joins TRBV5-1 to TRBJ1-2, with D possibly being TRBD1 (5 bases). Germline assignment: CDR1 SGHRS and CDR2 YFSETQ. CDR3 length: 15 residues. Trimming left V 0 bases short and J 4 bases short, with 13 bases between.

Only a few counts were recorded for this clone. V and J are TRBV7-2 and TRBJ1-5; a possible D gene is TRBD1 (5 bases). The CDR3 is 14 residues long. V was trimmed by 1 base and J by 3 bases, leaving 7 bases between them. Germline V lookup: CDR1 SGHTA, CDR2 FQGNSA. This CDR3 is CASSLGQLNQPQHF. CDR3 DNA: TGTGCCAGCAGCTTAGGACAGCTCAATCAGCCCCAGCATTTT.

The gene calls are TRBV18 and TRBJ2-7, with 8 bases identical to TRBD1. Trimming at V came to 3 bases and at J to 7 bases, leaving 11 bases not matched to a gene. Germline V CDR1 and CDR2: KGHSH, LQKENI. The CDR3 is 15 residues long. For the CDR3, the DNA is TGTGCCAGCTCACCCTCTGGACAGGGCGGACGGGAGCAGTACTTC. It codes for CASSPSGQGGREQYF.

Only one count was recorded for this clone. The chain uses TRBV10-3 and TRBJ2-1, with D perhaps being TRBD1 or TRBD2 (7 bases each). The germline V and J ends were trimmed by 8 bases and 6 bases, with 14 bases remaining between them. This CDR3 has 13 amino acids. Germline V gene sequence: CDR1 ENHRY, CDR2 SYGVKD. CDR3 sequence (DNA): TGTGCCATCGTGTCAGGGGGGGGCAATGAGCAGTTCTTC. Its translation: CAIVSGGGNEQFF.

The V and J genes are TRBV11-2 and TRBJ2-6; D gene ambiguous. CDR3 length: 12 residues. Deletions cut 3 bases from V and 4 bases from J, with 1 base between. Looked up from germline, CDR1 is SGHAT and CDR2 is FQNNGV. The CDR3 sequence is CASSFGANVLTF. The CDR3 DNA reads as TGTGCCAGCAGCTTCGGGGCCAACGTCCTGACTTTC.